This record concerns one T cell receptor (beta chain) sequence. Its antigen is not yet known. No much larger clonotype is one base removed from it; base qualities were not supplied. The CDR3 regions of human TCRbeta chains were subjected to immunosequencing. The published analysis was carried out like this. TCRs in the repertoires were compared against a reference library of SARS-CoV-2-specific TCRs that had been generated with the MIRA antigen-specificity platform. Breadth meant the fraction of unique TCRs that were SARS-CoV-2-associated, whereas depth meant the fraction of total T cells that were SARS-CoV-2-associated. Using the MIRA data, each spike-specific TCR was mapped to the spike region that the TCR reacts to and placed in a CD4 or CD8 class. Log10-transformed breadth and depth values were compared by one-way ANOVA with Sidak's multiple comparisons tests. TCRdb carries this immuneACCESS record with in-frame sequences only. Its versions omit some clonotypes, under half of them owing to an unresolved V gene in the studies checked, with the rest unexplained. V and J calls and clone size are given by that table; D and trimming were obtained from the DNA. For this sample the table gives tens of thousands of clones, of which 80% to 90% were detected only once. 6.9% of the sample is in the top ten clones.

Spanning cysteine to phenylalanine, the CDR3 consists of 14 amino acids. The DNA shown is the 42-base CDR3, in frame from base 1. CDR1 SGHRS and CDR2 YFSETQ were looked up in the germline V gene. Ends trimmed: V by 3 bases, J by 7 bases; bases unmatched to a gene: 4. The data are from a study of T cell responses to AZD1222 COVID-19 vaccine (dated by TCRdb to 2020 to 2023). In terms of the full investigation: TCR sequencing was performed for some 250 trial participants, of whom about 200 were given two doses of AZD1222 and some 26 were given two doses of MenACWY control vaccine. Trial participants were enrolled by age into 18-55, 56-69 and 70-plus year subgroups, with 148, 28 and 57 TCR-sequenced participants respectively. Results the study describes overall, beyond this receptor: A significant rise in spike-specific TCR breadth and depth was observed after two AZD1222 doses relative to day 0 and relative to MenACWY recipients. Epitopes outside the regions mutated in the B.1.351 and B.1.1.7 variants were reportedly recognized by nearly half of the unique spike-specific TCRs. Because no day 14 peak-response samples were available, repertoires were characterized only after the peak T cell response. Participants were mostly white British and included more females than males, and it was suggested by the authors that clonal diversity may have been underestimated. The 56-69-year group was small, and its depth increase did not reach significance, likely because of low power. Conclusions about previously exposed vaccinees are limited, since just five or six AZD1222 recipients were seropositive for SARS-CoV-2 at baseline. CD4 TCRs associated with the vaccine covered the entire spike protein, and the dominant responses were in regions 160-218 and 743-854.

This specimen's time point label, interpreted: about 28 days (+/-7) after the second vaccine dose. Because spike-specific TCR depth and breadth did not differ between the two schedules, AZD1222 recipients who got a second dose at roughly 4 weeks were pooled with those who got a second dose at roughly 12 weeks. Vaccinee samples were obtained from the UK trials COV001 and COV002, which included a single-blind randomized controlled phase 2/3 trial of AZD1222 (ChAdOx1 nCoV-19) in healthy adults. For TCRbeta chain sequencing, PBMC samples were collected from trial participants at day 0 and at day 28 after the second dose.

The chain links TRBV5-1 with TRBJ1-4; 9 bases in the middle match TRBD1. This sequence originates from an adult who received the AZD1222 COVID-19 vaccine. This specimen was peripheral blood, taken 28 days after the second AZD1222 dose. The sequenced DNA is TGCGCCAGCAGCTGGGGGACAGGGCTTGAAAAACTGTTTTTT. This is translated as CASSWGTGLEKLFF. The CDR3 plus the reference TRBV5-1 and TRBJ1-4 genes for the other parts give the full variable domain: KAGVTQTPRYLIKTRGQQVTLSCSPISGHRSVSWYQQTPGQGLQFLFEYFSETQRNKGNFPGRFSGRQFSNSRSEMNVSTLELGDSALYLCASSWGTGLEKLFFGSGTQLSVL.